The next 29 T cell receptor beta chains were all read from a single sample in a study of cytomegalovirus exposure and HLA in healthy donors. The PCR was carried out with 60 Vbeta primers and 13 Jbeta primers. The data were produced by immunoSEQ multiplex PCR, yet TCRdb's version contains in-frame clones alone and is incomplete. This repertoire shows some 150,000 clones, approximately 81% found once; its top ten account for about 2.6%. Sequencing was carried out using PBMCs. These receptors came from a boy aged 2-15 years in good health and CMV-seronegative.

The V gene is TRBV21-1, the J gene TRBJ2-2; TRBD1 is the table's D call and was not checked against the DNA. TRBV21-1 is a pseudogene segment. The length of the CDR3 is 16 residues. CDR3 sequence reads: CASSSPCSGNTGELFF. In DNA, the CDR3 is TGTGCCAGCAGCAGCCCATGCAGTGGCAACACCGGGGAGCTGTTTTTT.

The V call is TRBV5-1, the J call TRBJ1-1; D perhaps matches TRBD1 (5 bases). The CDR3 is 13 amino acids. Looked up from germline, CDR1 is SGHRS and CDR2 is YFSETQ. V was clipped by 4 bases and J by 3 bases, with 10 bases between them. CDR3 region: CASSQGSHTEAFF. The CDR3 nucleotides read TGCGCCAGCAGCCAGGGTAGTCACACTGAAGCTTTCTTT.

J is TRBJ2-7 and V is TRBV15; 11 bases agree with TRBD2. Germline-derived CDR1 and CDR2 are LNHNV and YYDKDF (reference sequence). Trimming at V came to 1 base and at J to 2 bases, leaving 1 base not matched to a gene. The CDR3 covers 15 residues. In nucleotides, the CDR3 is TGTGCCACCAGCAGAGGACTAGCGGGGCCCTACGAGCAGTACTTC. Translating gives CATSRGLAGPYEQYF. The full variable domain, in which reference TRBV15 and TRBJ2-7 provide the parts outside the CDR3, is DAMVIQNPRYQVTQFGKPVTLSCSQTLNHNVMYWYQQKSSQAPKLLFHYYDKDFNNEADTPDNFQSRRPNTSFCFLDIRSPGLGDTAMYLCATSRGLAGPYEQYFGPGTRLTVT.

The chain has TRBV6-5 and TRBJ2-7, with 10 positions matching TRBD2. Germline CDR1 is MNHEY and CDR2 is SVGAGI. The CDR3 loop spans 16 amino acids. J was trimmed by 2 bases and V by 0 bases; bases with no gene match: 4. CDR3 in amino acids: CASSYSRLAGTYEQYF. In nucleotides, the CDR3 is TGTGCCAGCAGTTACTCGAGACTAGCGGGCACCTACGAGCAGTACTTC.

The chain carries TRBV6-1 and TRBJ2-7, with 7 bases lining up with TRBD1. In germline, CDR1 is MNHNS, CDR2 SASEGT. V shed 6 bases and J 6 bases; nucleotides not matched to a gene: 8. This CDR3 region has 13 residues. Written as DNA, the CDR3 is TGTGCCAGCAGCCCGACAGGGTTTCGCGAGCAGTACTTC. It specifies CASSPTGFREQYF.

The V gene is TRBV12-5, the J gene TRBJ2-3; D not resolved. The CDR3 is 14 amino acids. The V gene's germline CDR1 is LGHNT and CDR2 FRNRAP. V gave up 7 bases and J gave up 2 bases, with 13 bases separating them. This CDR3 is CASARTLITDTQYF. CDR3 coding DNA: TGTGCTAGTGCCCGAACCCTAATCACAGATACGCAGTATTTT.

This clone was seen only once. The J gene is TRBJ2-4, the V gene TRBV12-5; perhaps TRBD2 as D (5 bases). CDR1 LGHNT and CDR2 FRNRAP come from the germline V gene. The V end lost 7 bases, the J end lost 1 base, and 20 bases lay between the germline ends. CDR3 size: 17 residues. The CDR3: CASALHMGSWAKNIQYF. The CDR3 DNA is TGTGCTAGTGCCTTGCATATGGGGAGTTGGGCCAAAAACATTCAGTACTTC.

The chain uses TRBV5-5 and TRBJ2-1, with D maybe TRBD1 (5 bases). CDR1 is SGHKS and CDR2 is YYEKEE in the germline V gene (reference sequence). The CDR3 runs to 16 residues. V lost 2 bases and J lost 8, with 20 bases in between. The CDR3 loop is CASSLSGAPGFDEQFF. DNA for the CDR3: TGTGCCAGCAGCTTAAGTGGGGCCCCGGGTTTCGATGAGCAGTTCTTC.

In its sample, this clone was seen once. V and J are TRBV27 and TRBJ1-5, with D unclear. The CDR3 runs to 13 residues. Per germline, CDR1 MNHEY and CDR2 SMNVEV (reference sequence). The V gene lost 5 bases and the J gene lost 5 bases, with 10 bases spanning the gap. CDR3 loop: CASSQSVYQPQHF. CDR3 DNA: TGTGCCAGCAGTCAATCGGTCTATCAGCCCCAGCATTTT.

This clone was found a few times. The genes are TRBV5-1 and TRBJ1-5; D is unresolved. The V end was cut by 0 bases, the J end by 7 bases, with 11 bases between. The CDR3 spans 14 residues. Germline CDR1 SGHRS, CDR2 YFSETQ. This CDR3 is CASSLDALGQPQHF. CDR3 nucleotides: TGCGCCAGCAGCTTGGACGCGCTCGGGCAGCCCCAGCATTTT.

The chain employs TRBV27 and TRBJ2-3, with 7 bases identical to TRBD1. The V segment lost 6 bases and the J segment 1 base; nucleotides outside the gene matches: 19. The CDR3 covers 19 residues. CDR1 is MNHEY and CDR2 is SMNVEV in the germline V gene (reference sequence). The CDR3 is CASSSRVVVIGQGTDTQYF. DNA for the CDR3: TGTGCCAGCAGCTCCAGGGTCGTAGTCATTGGACAGGGCACAGATACGCAGTATTTT.

V is TRBV12-1 and J is TRBJ2-1; the D call TRBD2 from the table was never checked on the DNA. TRBV12-1 constitutes a pseudogene. The CDR3 runs 15 residues. CDR3 sequence (DNA): TGTGCCAGCAGCTTTGCAGCGGGAGGTCGAGATGAGCAGTTCTTC. Encoded protein: CASSFAAGGRDEQFF.

The chain is built from TRBV27 and TRBJ2-2, with D perhaps matching TRBD2 (6 bases). Germline CDR1 reads MNHEY; CDR2 reads SMNVEV (reference sequence). V lost 2 bases to trimming and J lost 5 bases, with 12 bases between them. This CDR3 region has 15 residues. The CDR3 region is CASSLELALTGELFF. DNA for the CDR3: TGTGCCAGCAGTTTAGAACTAGCCTTGACCGGGGAGCTGTTTTTT.

The chain joins TRBV30 to TRBJ2-2; D might be TRBD1 (5 bases). Per germline, CDR1 GTSNPN and CDR2 SVGIG (reference sequence). The CDR3 sequence is 13 residues long. Trimming shortened V by 4 bases and J by 1 base, and 7 bases separated the two germline ends. The CDR3, as DNA: TGTGCCTGGACCGACAGGAACACCGGGGAGCTGTTTTTT. It codes for CAWTDRNTGELFF.

This clone was detected only a few times. The chain is built from TRBV27 and TRBJ2-7, with 9 bases fitting TRBD1. V shed 5 bases, J shed 2 bases, and the junction held 7 bases outside the gene matches. Looked up from germline, CDR1 is MNHEY and CDR2 is SMNVEV (reference sequence). The CDR3 has 15 residues. Here the CDR3 reads CASSPRQGVAYEQYF. CDR3 in DNA: TGTGCCAGCAGTCCGAGACAGGGGGTGGCCTACGAGCAGTACTTC.

J is TRBJ1-2 and V is TRBV7-2; D is possibly TRBD1 (6 bases). V lost 2 bases, J lost 3 bases, and 13 bases lay in between. CDR1 and CDR2 (germline): SGHTA, FQGNSA. There are 15 residues in the CDR3. The CDR3 DNA follows: TGTGCCAGCAGCTTACGCTTAGGGGGGGACTATGGCTACACCTTC. It translates to CASSLRLGGDYGYTF.

This chain links TRBV11-3 with TRBJ2-1; 12 nucleotides line up with TRBD2. Per germline, CDR1 SGHNT and CDR2 YENEEA. J was trimmed by 5 bases and V by 5 bases; bases with no gene match: 4. CDR3 length equals 15 residues. For the CDR3, the DNA is TGTGCCAGCAGCCCACGGACTAGCGGGAACAATGAGCAGTTCTTC. Its protein is CASSPRTSGNNEQFF.

The chain recombines TRBV15 with TRBJ2-1; maybe TRBD2 (5 bases). V was shortened by 0 bases and J by 4 bases, with 19 bases between the two germline ends. Looked up from germline, CDR1 is LNHNV and CDR2 is YYDKDF (reference sequence). This CDR3 is built from 18 residues. The CDR3: CATSREVQVGEIYNEQFF. DNA of the CDR3: TGTGCCACCAGCAGAGAAGTTCAGGTCGGGGAGATTTACAATGAGCAGTTCTTC.

J is TRBJ2-7 and V is TRBV7-2, with D possibly being TRBD1 (5 bases). V lost 6 bases, J lost 2 bases, and 11 bases lay in between. The CDR3 consists of 13 residues. Germline V lookup: CDR1 SGHTA, CDR2 FQGNSA. Here the CDR3 reads CASSDRTAYEQYF. The CDR3 DNA reads TGTGCCAGCAGTGACAGAACTGCCTACGAGCAGTACTTC.

The chain couples TRBV9 to TRBJ2-7; 8 bases match TRBD1. V trimming: 4 bases; J trimming: 0 bases; junction bases outside the gene matches: 6. Germline V CDR1 and CDR2: SGDLS, YYNGEE. CDR3 length equals 15 residues. Here the CDR3 reads CASSTDRGPSYEQYF. CDR3 coding DNA: TGTGCCAGCAGCACCGACAGGGGCCCCTCCTACGAGCAGTACTTC.

The chain joins TRBV9 to TRBJ2-3, with a possible D match to TRBD2 (7 bases). The germline V gene encodes CDR1 SGDLS and CDR2 YYNGEE. This CDR3 contains 17 residues. V dropped 0 bases and J dropped 3 bases, with 17 bases sitting between them. Here the CDR3 reads CASSVDGGPLMTDTQYF. The CDR3 nucleotides are TGTGCCAGCAGCGTAGACGGGGGGCCCCTAATGACAGATACGCAGTATTTT.

V gene TRBV6-6 combines with J gene TRBJ1-3; perhaps TRBD1 as D (6 bases). Germline assignment: CDR1 MNHNY and CDR2 SVGAGI (reference sequence). This CDR3 comprises 15 residues. The ends were cut back, 10 bases at V and 3 bases at J, with 19 bases in the middle. The DNA of the CDR3 is TGTGCCACCACTTTTTGGGGGCTCGATGGAAACACCATATATTTT. Protein sequence: CATTFWGLDGNTIYF.

The chain has TRBV12-5 and TRBJ1-1; no definite D call. Germline CDR1 reads LGHNT; CDR2 reads FRNRAP. V lost 6 bases, J lost 5 bases, and 16 bases lay in between. CDR3 size: 14 residues. The CDR3 coding sequence is TGTGCTAGTGGCCGAGGCGATGGTCGGACTGAAGCTTTCTTT. Protein product: CASGRGDGRTEAFF.

The rearrangement uses TRBV5-6 and TRBJ1-2; tentatively, D is TRBD1 (6 bases). This CDR3 comprises 14 residues. Trimming left V 3 bases short and J 8 bases short, with 17 bases between. Germline assignment: CDR1 SGHDT and CDR2 YYEEEE. DNA for the CDR3: TGTGCCAGCAGCTGGATGGAAACCAGGGGAGGCTACACCTTC. Its translation: CASSWMETRGGYTF. The whole variable domain, remainder taken from reference TRBV5-6 and TRBJ1-2, is DAGVTQSPTHLIKTRGQQVTLRCSPKSGHDTVSWYQQALGQGPQFIFQYYEEEERQRGNFPDRFSGHQFPNYSSELNVNALLLGDSALYLCASSWMETRGGYTFGSGTRLTVV.

This chain joins TRBV21-1 and TRBJ1-3; TRBD1, as called in the table, went unchecked against the DNA. TRBV21-1 is reported as a pseudogene. The CDR3 extends over 9 amino acids. CDR3 nucleotide sequence: TGTGCCAGCCAGGGCACCATATATTTT. This sequence encodes CASQGTIYF.

The V call is TRBV4-1, the J call TRBJ2-7; 9 bases map to TRBD1. CDR1 MGHRA and CDR2 YSYEKL come from the germline V gene. The CDR3 spans 15 residues. With 8 bases clipped from V and 3 bases from J, the junction kept 11 bases outside the gene matches. CDR3 region: CASRQTGQGFYEQYF. The DNA of the CDR3 is TGCGCCAGCCGACAGACAGGACAGGGGTTCTACGAGCAGTACTTC.

CDR3 region: CASSSGGAGTGELFF. The CDR3, as DNA: TGTGCCAGCAGCTCAGGGGGCGCGGGCACCGGGGAGCTGTTTTTT. The rearrangement joins TRBV2 to TRBJ2-2, with TRBD1 identical over 8 bases. The germline CDR1 and CDR2 sequences are SNHLY and FYNNEI. Trimming at V came to 6 bases and at J to 4 bases, leaving 7 bases not matched to a gene. The CDR3 sequence is 15 residues long.

V is TRBV4-1 and J is TRBJ2-2, with 10 nucleotides matching TRBD1. CDR1 MGHRA and CDR2 YSYEKL come from the germline V gene. The ends lost 2 bases at V and 6 bases at J; junction bases unmatched: 6. The CDR3 has 16 residues. The CDR3 reads CASSQRGQGFSGELFF. The CDR3 bases are TGCGCCAGCAGCCAAAGGGGACAGGGGTTCTCCGGGGAGCTGTTTTTT.

The rearrangement joins TRBV2 to TRBJ2-2; 7 bases line up with TRBD2. The CDR3 loop spans 16 amino acids. With V trimmed by 3 bases and J by 6 bases, 10 bases remained unmatched. Germline CDR1 and CDR2: SNHLY and FYNNEI. This CDR3 is CASSDMRTSLAGELFF. CDR3 nucleotide sequence: TGTGCCAGCAGTGATATGAGGACTAGTCTCGCCGGGGAGCTGTTTTTT.